This T cell receptor (beta chain) was profiled in a study of monozygotic twins with inflammatory bowel disease. TCRdb re-called the 5' RACE reads and catalogs CDR3 proteins one per entry, DNA excluded. In total, the table holds roughly 150,000 distinct CDR3 sequences. Sequenced material: blood. The receptor was isolated from a human donor with ulcerative colitis or Crohn's disease, or a healthy co-twin of an affected twin (not recorded which).

CDR3 amino acids: CASSPRGRNTGELFF. This chain uses TRBV9 with TRBJ2-2; the TCRdb D gene call, TRBD2, has no DNA to confirm it. Germline V gene lookup returns CDR1 SGDLS and CDR2 YYNGEE. This CDR3 has 15 amino acids.